This is a list of T cell receptor beta chains from one sample in a study of T cell responses to AZD1222 COVID-19 vaccine. The repertoire was sequenced with immunoSEQ multiplex PCR; TCRdb's copy has only in-frame clones and lacks some. Of 140,000 to 150,000 clones in the sample, 88% were seen once. The sequences come from peripheral blood, collected 28 days after the second dose of the MenACWY control vaccine. The receptors were gathered from an adult who received the MenACWY meningococcal vaccine as a control. Each CDR3 is given with its conserved first and last residue. The order of the fields is J gene, clone size, D gene, V gene, CDR3 DNA, CDR3 protein. The D gene is left open where the match is weak. Clone sizes are given selectively: once, few, many, or a class where the clone is expanded.

j_gene: TRBJ2-7; abundance: .; d_gene: .; v_gene: TRBV7-2; CDR3nt: TGTGCCAGCAGACCGGACAGTGGATGGCAGTACTTC; CDR3aa: CASRPDSGWQYF
j_gene: TRBJ1-4; abundance: .; d_gene: TRBD1; v_gene: TRBV24-1; CDR3nt: TGTGCCACCAGTGATCCCCGGACAGGGCGTAATGAAAAACTGTTTTTT; CDR3aa: CATSDPRTGRNEKLFF
j_gene: TRBJ2-7; abundance: .; d_gene: TRBD1; v_gene: TRBV30; CDR3nt: TGTGCCTGGACCCGGACAGGGGCCTACGAGCAGTACTTC; CDR3aa: CAWTRTGAYEQYF
j_gene: TRBJ1-6; abundance: .; d_gene: .; v_gene: TRBV30; CDR3nt: TGTGCCTGGAGTGTCGGGGTCTCCTATAATTCACCCCTCCACTTT; CDR3aa: CAWSVGVSYNSPLHF
j_gene: TRBJ1-1; abundance: .; d_gene: .; v_gene: TRBV11-3; CDR3nt: TGTGCCAGCAGCCCGACAGGGAACACTGAAGCTTTCTTT; CDR3aa: CASSPTGNTEAFF
j_gene: TRBJ1-2; abundance: .; d_gene: .; v_gene: TRBV19; CDR3nt: TGTGCCAGTAGTATAGAAATAAACTATGGCTACACCTTC; CDR3aa: CASSIEINYGYTF
j_gene: TRBJ1-2; abundance: .; d_gene: .; v_gene: TRBV18; CDR3nt: TGTGCCAGCTCACCATTCGCGGGCCTTGGAGACTATGGCTACACCTTC; CDR3aa: CASSPFAGLGDYGYTF
j_gene: TRBJ2-7; abundance: once; d_gene: .; v_gene: TRBV21-1; CDR3nt: TGTGCCAGCAGCAAAGAAGCAGGGAGCTCCTACGAGCAGTACTTC; CDR3aa: CASSKEAGSSYEQYF
j_gene: TRBJ2-7; abundance: .; d_gene: .; v_gene: TRBV18; CDR3nt: TGTGCCAGCTCGAAGGCAGGGACGTTATACGAGCAGTACTTC; CDR3aa: CASSKAGTLYEQYF
j_gene: TRBJ2-1; abundance: .; d_gene: .; v_gene: TRBV5-1; CDR3nt: TGCGCCAGCAGTATAAGCGGATACAATGAGCAGTTCTTC; CDR3aa: CASSISGYNEQFF
j_gene: TRBJ1-3; abundance: .; d_gene: .; v_gene: TRBV7-6; CDR3nt: TGTGCCAGCAGCTCTCAGACGGGCTCTGGAAACACCATATATTTT; CDR3aa: CASSSQTGSGNTIYF
j_gene: TRBJ1-2; abundance: .; d_gene: TRBD1; v_gene: TRBV7-2; CDR3nt: TGTGCCAGCAGCTTAGAGACGCAGGGGGGTGGCTACACCTTC; CDR3aa: CASSLETQGGGYTF
j_gene: TRBJ1-5; abundance: .; d_gene: .; v_gene: TRBV15; CDR3nt: TGTGCCACCAGCAGAGTGGGGATAGCTCAGCCCCAGCATTTT; CDR3aa: CATSRVGIAQPQHF
j_gene: TRBJ1-5; abundance: once; d_gene: .; v_gene: TRBV3-1/TRBV3-2; CDR3nt: TGTGCCAGCGCTTGGCAGGGCAATCAGCCCCAGCATTTT; CDR3aa: CASAWQGNQPQHF
j_gene: TRBJ1-2; abundance: .; d_gene: .; v_gene: TRBV5-4; CDR3nt: TGTGCCAGCAGCTTGATTGGGGACTATGGCTACACCTTC; CDR3aa: CASSLIGDYGYTF
j_gene: TRBJ1-1; abundance: .; d_gene: .; v_gene: TRBV29-1; CDR3nt: TGCAGCGTTCATATGGGAGACGGCACTGAAGCTTTCTTT; CDR3aa: CSVHMGDGTEAFF
j_gene: TRBJ1-4; abundance: .; d_gene: TRBD1; v_gene: TRBV19; CDR3nt: TGTGCCAGTAGTATTGGGACAGGGGGCAAGGAAAAACTGTTTTTT; CDR3aa: CASSIGTGGKEKLFF
j_gene: TRBJ2-2; abundance: .; d_gene: TRBD1; v_gene: TRBV7-6; CDR3nt: TGTGCCAGCAGCTTATGGACAGGGGCGAACACCGGGGAGCTGTTTTTT; CDR3aa: CASSLWTGANTGELFF
j_gene: TRBJ2-1; abundance: .; d_gene: TRBD2; v_gene: TRBV7-2; CDR3nt: TGTGCCAGCAGCTTTAGCGGGGGCGAGCAGTTCTTC; CDR3aa: CASSFSGGEQFF
j_gene: TRBJ2-5; abundance: .; d_gene: TRBD2; v_gene: TRBV6-5; CDR3nt: TGTGCCAGCAGGCGGGGGAGCGAGACCCAGTACTTC; CDR3aa: CASRRGSETQYF
j_gene: TRBJ1-2; abundance: .; d_gene: .; v_gene: TRBV5-5; CDR3nt: TGTGCCAGCAGCTTGGGAAGGGTCGGCTATGGCTACACCTTC; CDR3aa: CASSLGRVGYGYTF
j_gene: TRBJ1-1; abundance: .; d_gene: .; v_gene: TRBV19; CDR3nt: TGTGCCAGTACCTCGGTTTCAGGGAATTTGAACACTGAAGCTTTCTTT; CDR3aa: CASTSVSGNLNTEAFF
j_gene: TRBJ1-3; abundance: .; d_gene: .; v_gene: TRBV5-8; CDR3nt: TGTGCCAGCAGCCTTGGGCGAAACACCATATATTTT; CDR3aa: CASSLGRNTIYF
j_gene: TRBJ1-1; abundance: .; d_gene: .; v_gene: TRBV5-4; CDR3nt: TGTGCCAGCAGAAATACAGTGAACACTGAAGCTTTCTTT; CDR3aa: CASRNTVNTEAFF
j_gene: TRBJ1-2; abundance: .; d_gene: TRBD1; v_gene: TRBV4-3; CDR3nt: TGCGCCAGCAGCCAAGATTTTGACAGGGGAGTATATGGCTACACCTTC; CDR3aa: CASSQDFDRGVYGYTF
j_gene: TRBJ2-5; abundance: .; d_gene: TRBD2; v_gene: TRBV4-1; CDR3nt: TGCGCCAGCAGCAAAGGGGCTAGCGGGGGGCAAGAGACCCAGTACTTC; CDR3aa: CASSKGASGGQETQYF
j_gene: TRBJ2-5; abundance: once; d_gene: .; v_gene: TRBV2; CDR3nt: TGTGCCAGCAAAAGCAGTCCGGGGACCCAGTACTTC; CDR3aa: CASKSSPGTQYF
j_gene: TRBJ1-3; abundance: .; d_gene: .; v_gene: TRBV5-6; CDR3nt: TGTGCCAGCAGCTTGAATCACCTCTCTGGAAACACCATATATTTT; CDR3aa: CASSLNHLSGNTIYF
j_gene: TRBJ2-1; abundance: once; d_gene: .; v_gene: TRBV27; CDR3nt: TGTGCCAGCAGTTTAGAAGAAGGGTTCTACAATGAGCAGTTCTTC; CDR3aa: CASSLEEGFYNEQFF
j_gene: TRBJ2-5; abundance: .; d_gene: TRBD2; v_gene: TRBV9; CDR3nt: TGTGCCAGCAGCCCCTCGGGACTAGTTCAAGAGACCCAGTACTTC; CDR3aa: CASSPSGLVQETQYF
j_gene: TRBJ2-7; abundance: .; d_gene: .; v_gene: TRBV27; CDR3nt: TGTGCCAGCACCCCATTTGGGGGATCCTATGGGTCCGAGCAGTACTTC; CDR3aa: CASTPFGGSYGSEQYF
j_gene: TRBJ1-6; abundance: once; d_gene: .; v_gene: TRBV6-5; CDR3nt: TGTGCCAGCAGTTACCGACAGGCCGGGAATTCACCCCTCCACTTT; CDR3aa: CASSYRQAGNSPLHF
j_gene: TRBJ1-2; abundance: once; d_gene: .; v_gene: TRBV6-5; CDR3nt: TGTGCCAGCAGTCCTGAGAGGGGCCTGCCCTACACCTTC; CDR3aa: CASSPERGLPYTF
j_gene: TRBJ2-7; abundance: .; d_gene: .; v_gene: TRBV9; CDR3nt: TGTGCCAGCAGCGTAGAGGCAGGGCTTCACTACGAGCAGTACTTC; CDR3aa: CASSVEAGLHYEQYF
j_gene: TRBJ2-2; abundance: once; d_gene: TRBD1; v_gene: TRBV19; CDR3nt: TGTGCCAGTAGTAGGGACAGGGGACGAACATCCGGGGAGCTGTTTTTT; CDR3aa: CASSRDRGRTSGELFF
j_gene: TRBJ2-4; abundance: .; d_gene: .; v_gene: TRBV28; CDR3nt: TGTGCCAGCAGTTTCCATACCCGAAACATTCAGTACTTC; CDR3aa: CASSFHTRNIQYF
j_gene: TRBJ1-6; abundance: .; d_gene: TRBD1; v_gene: TRBV15; CDR3nt: TGTGCCACCAGCAGGCGACGGCAGGGGGACTCACCCCTCCACTTT; CDR3aa: CATSRRRQGDSPLHF
j_gene: TRBJ1-2; abundance: .; d_gene: .; v_gene: TRBV2; CDR3nt: TGTGCCAGCAGTGAAATGGGGGACTATGGCTACACCTTC; CDR3aa: CASSEMGDYGYTF
j_gene: TRBJ1-2; abundance: .; d_gene: .; v_gene: TRBV19; CDR3nt: TGTGCCAGTAGTATCGTCAGGGCGTCCTATGGCTACACCTTC; CDR3aa: CASSIVRASYGYTF
j_gene: TRBJ1-1; abundance: .; d_gene: .; v_gene: TRBV11-3; CDR3nt: TGTGCCAGCAGCTCAGGACAGTTCACTGAAGCTTTCTTT; CDR3aa: CASSSGQFTEAFF
j_gene: TRBJ2-7; abundance: once; d_gene: TRBD1; v_gene: TRBV7-8; CDR3nt: TGTGCCAGCAGCTCCCGGGCCTCGGGACAGGGTCTCGAGCAGTACTTC; CDR3aa: CASSSRASGQGLEQYF
j_gene: TRBJ1-4; abundance: .; d_gene: .; v_gene: TRBV7-2; CDR3nt: TGTGCCAGCAGCATCGGACGGAATGAAAAACTGTTTTTT; CDR3aa: CASSIGRNEKLFF
j_gene: TRBJ1-2; abundance: .; d_gene: .; v_gene: TRBV30; CDR3nt: TGTGCCTGGTCCCCACCCGGCATTCCCAACTATGGCTACACCTTC; CDR3aa: CAWSPPGIPNYGYTF
j_gene: TRBJ1-1; abundance: .; d_gene: TRBD1; v_gene: TRBV6-5; CDR3nt: TGTGCCAGCAGTTCACCCGGGACAGGGAGTATGGCTTTCTTT; CDR3aa: CASSSPGTGSMAFF
j_gene: TRBJ2-2; abundance: once; d_gene: TRBD1; v_gene: TRBV4-2; CDR3nt: TGTGCCAGCAGCCAAGAAAAGGACAGGATCACCGGGGAGCTGTTTTTT; CDR3aa: CASSQEKDRITGELFF
j_gene: TRBJ2-3; abundance: .; d_gene: .; v_gene: TRBV2; CDR3nt: TGTGCCAGCATTGAGGCAGGAGGCACAGATACGCAGTATTTT; CDR3aa: CASIEAGGTDTQYF
j_gene: TRBJ2-3; abundance: .; d_gene: TRBD2; v_gene: TRBV27; CDR3nt: TGTGCCAGCAGTGTTTGGACTAGCGGGGGGCAGGGAGATACGCAGTATTTT; CDR3aa: CASSVWTSGGQGDTQYF
j_gene: TRBJ2-3; abundance: .; d_gene: .; v_gene: TRBV14; CDR3nt: TGTGCCAGCAGCCAAGGGACCATAAGAGGAGATACGCAGTATTTT; CDR3aa: CASSQGTIRGDTQYF
j_gene: TRBJ1-2; abundance: .; d_gene: .; v_gene: TRBV5-6; CDR3nt: TGTGCCAGCAGTCCGGGGGGGACGGTCGTTTATGGCTACACCTTC; CDR3aa: CASSPGGTVVYGYTF
j_gene: TRBJ1-2; abundance: .; d_gene: TRBD1; v_gene: TRBV7-2; CDR3nt: TGTGCCAGCAGCTCAGTGGGACAGGGGTATGGCTACACCTTC; CDR3aa: CASSSVGQGYGYTF
j_gene: TRBJ2-5; abundance: .; d_gene: TRBD1; v_gene: TRBV5-6; CDR3nt: TGTGCCAGCAGCTTGAACAGGGGCGATCTCCAAGAGACCCAGTACTTC; CDR3aa: CASSLNRGDLQETQYF
j_gene: TRBJ2-3; abundance: .; d_gene: TRBD1; v_gene: TRBV2; CDR3nt: TGTGCCAGCATAACTCAGGGGGCAACAGATACGCAGTATTTT; CDR3aa: CASITQGATDTQYF
j_gene: TRBJ2-3; abundance: .; d_gene: .; v_gene: TRBV6-5; CDR3nt: TGTGCCAGCAGGAGACGTTTCACAGATACGCAGTATTTT; CDR3aa: CASRRRFTDTQYF
j_gene: TRBJ2-3; abundance: .; d_gene: .; v_gene: TRBV3-1/TRBV3-2; CDR3nt: TGTGCCAGCAGCCGAGGGGAGACACGACGGCACTCCGGTACGCAGTATTTT; CDR3aa: CASSRGETRRHSGTQYF